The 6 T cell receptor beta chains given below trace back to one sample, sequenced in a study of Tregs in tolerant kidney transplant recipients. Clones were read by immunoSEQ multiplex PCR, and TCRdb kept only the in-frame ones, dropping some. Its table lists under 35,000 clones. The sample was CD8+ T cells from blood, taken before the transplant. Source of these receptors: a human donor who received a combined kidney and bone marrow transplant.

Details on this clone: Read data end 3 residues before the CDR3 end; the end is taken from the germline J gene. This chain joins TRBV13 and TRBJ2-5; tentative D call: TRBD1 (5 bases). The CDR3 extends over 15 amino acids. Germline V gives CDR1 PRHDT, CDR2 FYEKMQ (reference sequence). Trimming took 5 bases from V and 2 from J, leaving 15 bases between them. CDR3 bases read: TGTGCCAGCAGCCGCTCCAGGGTTAAACAAGAGACC. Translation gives CASSRSRVKQET. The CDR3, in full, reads CASSRSRVKQETQYF. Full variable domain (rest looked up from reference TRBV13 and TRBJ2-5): AAGVIQSPRHLIKEKRETATLKCYPIPRHDTVYWYQQGPGQDPQFLISFYEKMQSDKGSIPDRFSAQQFSDYHSELNMSSLELGDSALYFCASSRSRVKQETQYFGPGTRLLVL.

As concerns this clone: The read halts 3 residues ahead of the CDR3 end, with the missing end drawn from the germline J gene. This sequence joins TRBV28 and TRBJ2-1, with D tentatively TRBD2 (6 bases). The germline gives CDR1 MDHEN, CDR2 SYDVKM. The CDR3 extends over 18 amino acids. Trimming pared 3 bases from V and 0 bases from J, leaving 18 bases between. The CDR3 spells CASSFSWLLTSSYNEQFF. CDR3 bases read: TGTGCCAGCAGTTTTTCTTGGCTCCTGACTAGCTCCTACAATGAG.

The part of the CDR3 DNA that was read is TGCGCCAGCAGCCCGGGACTAGCGGGAAAGGTAGATACG. This translates into CASSPGLAGKVDT. The full CDR3 sequence reads CASSPGLAGKVDTQYF. The gene calls are TRBV5-1 and TRBJ2-3; 13 nucleotides line up with TRBD2. The read terminates 3 residues before the CDR3 end, so the remaining end is supplied by the germline J gene. Germline-derived CDR1 and CDR2 are SGHRS and YFSETQ. The ends lost 4 bases at V and 5 bases at J; junction bases unmatched: 7. The CDR3 totals 16 residues.

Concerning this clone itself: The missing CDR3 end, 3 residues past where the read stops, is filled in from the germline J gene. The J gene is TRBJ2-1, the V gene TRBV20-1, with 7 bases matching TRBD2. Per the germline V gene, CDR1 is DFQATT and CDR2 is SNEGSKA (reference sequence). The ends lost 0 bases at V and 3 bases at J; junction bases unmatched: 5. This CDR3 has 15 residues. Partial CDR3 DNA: TGCAGTGCTAGAGAGGAGACTAGCCACTACAATGAG. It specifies CSAREETSHYNE. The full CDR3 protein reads CSAREETSHYNEQFF.

The part of the CDR3 DNA that was read is TGCAGTGCTAGAGAAGGGGGCAACTATGGC. As protein: CSAREGGNYG. The full CDR3 is CSAREGGNYGYTF. The chain links TRBV20-1 to TRBJ1-2; 7 nucleotides line up with TRBD1. The sequenced fragment ends 3 residues before the CDR3 boundary, so the rest is inferred from the germline J gene. Germline V CDR1 and CDR2: DFQATT, SNEGSKA (reference sequence). The CDR3 covers 13 residues. V lost 0 bases to trimming and J lost 2 bases; unmatched junction nucleotides: 0.

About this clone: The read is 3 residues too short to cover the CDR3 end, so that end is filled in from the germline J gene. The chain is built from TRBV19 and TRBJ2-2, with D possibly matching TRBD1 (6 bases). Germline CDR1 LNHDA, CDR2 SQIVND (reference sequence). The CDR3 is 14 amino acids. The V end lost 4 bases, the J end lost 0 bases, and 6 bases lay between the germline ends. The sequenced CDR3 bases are TGTGCCAGTAGTAGGGGGCCGAACACCGGGGAG. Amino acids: CASSRGPNTGE. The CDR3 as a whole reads CASSRGPNTGELFF.